Detailed here is one TCR beta chain. Its specificity is unknown. One end of the junction varies from germline; a read error may be responsible. The record originates from a study of cytomegalovirus exposure and HLA in healthy donors. The PCR used 60 Vbeta and 13 Jbeta primers. The protocol was immunoSEQ multiplex PCR, while the TCRdb copy is restricted to in-frame clones and leaves out a portion. Seen here are 120,000 to 150,000 clones, 77% observed once, and the top ten hold 4.5% to 6%. Points from the study as a whole: Rare TCR sequences dominated, though some public TCRs recurred in many donors. A later analysis found that most CMV-associated TCR beta chains appeared HLA-restricted. The classifier, whose performance was assessed in both the original and validation cohorts, reportedly diagnosed cytomegalovirus status with high specificity and sensitivity.

The clonotype originates from a woman aged 45-60 years in good health and CMV-seronegative. Sample: PBMCs.

This CDR3 is CSLEGLAGTYNEQFF. The CDR3 DNA sequence: TGCAGCCTTGAGGGACTAGCGGGGACTTACAATGAGCAGTTCTTC. The chain is built from TRBV29-1 and TRBJ2-1; TRBD2 matches 13 bases. CDR3 size: 15 residues. Germline V gives CDR1 SQVTM, CDR2 ANQGSEA.